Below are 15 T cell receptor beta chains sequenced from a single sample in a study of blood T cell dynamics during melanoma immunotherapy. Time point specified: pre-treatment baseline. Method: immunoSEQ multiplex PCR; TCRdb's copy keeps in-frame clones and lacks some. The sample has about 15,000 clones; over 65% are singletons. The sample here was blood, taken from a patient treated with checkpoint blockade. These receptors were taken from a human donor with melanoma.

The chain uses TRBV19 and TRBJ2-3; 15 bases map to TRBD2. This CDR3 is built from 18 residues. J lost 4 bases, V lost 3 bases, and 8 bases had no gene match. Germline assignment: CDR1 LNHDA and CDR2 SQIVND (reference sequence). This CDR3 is CASSMKGLAGGGADTQYF. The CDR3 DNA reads TGTGCCAGTAGTATGAAAGGACTAGCGGGGGGGGGCGCAGATACGCAGTATTTT.

CDR3 amino acids: CASSLAGQGAISGYYEQYF. The DNA for the CDR3 is TGTGCCAGCAGCTTAGCAGGTCAGGGAGCTATCTCGGGCTACTACGAGCAGTACTTC. This sequence joins TRBV11-2 and TRBJ2-7, with D possibly called TRBD1 or TRBD2 (5 bases each). CDR1 is SGHAT and CDR2 is FQNNGV in the germline V gene. The CDR3 loop spans 19 amino acids. Trimming took 1 base from V and 3 from J, leaving 25 bases between them.

The CDR3 loop reads CASSASWGWGQTYEQYF. CDR3 DNA: TGCGCCAGCAGCGCGTCTTGGGGTTGGGGACAGACCTACGAGCAGTACTTC. The V gene is TRBV5-1, the J gene TRBJ2-7; TRBD1 matches 7 bases. CDR1 SGHRS and CDR2 YFSETQ come from the germline V gene. The CDR3 length is 17 residues. Trimming cost V 4 bases and J 2 bases; bases outside gene matches: 15.

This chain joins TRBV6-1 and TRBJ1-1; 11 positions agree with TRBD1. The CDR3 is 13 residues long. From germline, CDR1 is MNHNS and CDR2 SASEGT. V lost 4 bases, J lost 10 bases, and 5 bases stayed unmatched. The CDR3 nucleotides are TGTGCCAGCAGTGTTTGGACAGGGGGCGTAGCTTTCTTT. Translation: CASSVWTGGVAFF.

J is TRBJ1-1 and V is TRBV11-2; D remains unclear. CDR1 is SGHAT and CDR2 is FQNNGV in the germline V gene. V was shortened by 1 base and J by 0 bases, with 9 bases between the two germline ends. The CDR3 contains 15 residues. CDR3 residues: CASSLGRLLNTEAFF. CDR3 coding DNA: TGTGCCAGCAGCTTAGGGCGACTCCTGAACACTGAAGCTTTCTTT.

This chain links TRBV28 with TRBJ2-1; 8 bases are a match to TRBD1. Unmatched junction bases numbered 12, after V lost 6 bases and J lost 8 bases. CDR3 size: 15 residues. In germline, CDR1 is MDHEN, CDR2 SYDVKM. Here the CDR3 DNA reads TGTGCCAGCAGCCTCGGACAGGGAGGTTTCTATGAGCAGTTCTTC. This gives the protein CASSLGQGGFYEQFF.

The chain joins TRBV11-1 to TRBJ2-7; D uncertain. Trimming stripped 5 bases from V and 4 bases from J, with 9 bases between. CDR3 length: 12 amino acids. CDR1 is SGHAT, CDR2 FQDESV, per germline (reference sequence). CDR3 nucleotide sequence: TGTGCCAGCAGCGACACCCCTTACGAGCAGTACTTC. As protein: CASSDTPYEQYF. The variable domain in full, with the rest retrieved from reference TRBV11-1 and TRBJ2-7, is EAEVAQSPRYKITEKSQAVAFWCDPISGHATLYWYRQILGQGPELLVQFQDESVVDDSQLPKDRFSAERLKGVDSTLKIQPAELGDSAMYLCASSDTPYEQYFGPGTRLTVT.

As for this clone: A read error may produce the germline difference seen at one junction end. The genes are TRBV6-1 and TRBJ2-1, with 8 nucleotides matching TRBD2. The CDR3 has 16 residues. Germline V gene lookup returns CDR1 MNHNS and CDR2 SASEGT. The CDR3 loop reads CASSEAWTSLHNKQFF. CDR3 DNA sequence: TGTGCCAGCAGTGAAGCGTGGACTAGCCTCCACAATAAGCAGTTCTTC.

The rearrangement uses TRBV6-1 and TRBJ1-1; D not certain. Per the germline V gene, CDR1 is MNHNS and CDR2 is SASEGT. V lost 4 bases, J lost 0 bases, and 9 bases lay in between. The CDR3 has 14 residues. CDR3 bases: TGTGCCAGCAGTGTATTGAATATGAACACTGAAGCTTTCTTT. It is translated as CASSVLNMNTEAFF.

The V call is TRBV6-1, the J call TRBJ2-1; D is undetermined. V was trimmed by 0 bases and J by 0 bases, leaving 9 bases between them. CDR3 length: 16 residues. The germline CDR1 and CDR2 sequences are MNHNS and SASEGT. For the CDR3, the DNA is TGTGCCAGCAGTGAAGCTTACTCCCGCTCCTACAATGAGCAGTTCTTC. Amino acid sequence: CASSEAYSRSYNEQFF.

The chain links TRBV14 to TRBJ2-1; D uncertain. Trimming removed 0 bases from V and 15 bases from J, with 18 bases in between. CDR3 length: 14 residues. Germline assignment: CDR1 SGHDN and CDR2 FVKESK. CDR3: CASSQEWLSTWPFF. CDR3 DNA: TGTGCCAGCAGCCAAGAATGGTTATCGACTTGGCCGTTCTTC.

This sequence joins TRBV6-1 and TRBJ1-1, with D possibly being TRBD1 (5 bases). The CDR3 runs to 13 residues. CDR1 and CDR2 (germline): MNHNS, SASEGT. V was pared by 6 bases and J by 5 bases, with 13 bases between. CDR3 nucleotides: TGTGCCAGCAGCGTCAGGGATGCGACTGAAGCTTTCTTT. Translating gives CASSVRDATEAFF.

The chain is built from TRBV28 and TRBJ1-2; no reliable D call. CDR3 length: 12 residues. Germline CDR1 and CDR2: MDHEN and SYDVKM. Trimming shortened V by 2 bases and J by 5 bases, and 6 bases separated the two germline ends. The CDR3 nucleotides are TGTGCCAGCAGTTTAACGGGATATGGCTACACCTTC. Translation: CASSLTGYGYTF.

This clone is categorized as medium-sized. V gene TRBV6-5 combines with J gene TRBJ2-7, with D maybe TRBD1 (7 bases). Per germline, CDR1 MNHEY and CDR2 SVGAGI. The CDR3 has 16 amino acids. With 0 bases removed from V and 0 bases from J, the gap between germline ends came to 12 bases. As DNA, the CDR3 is TGTGCCAGCAGTTACTCGACGGGGGACAGCTCCTACGAGCAGTACTTC. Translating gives CASSYSTGDSSYEQYF.

The CDR3 sequence is CASTDTDTQYF. The CDR3 DNA reads as TGTGCCAGCACAGACACAGATACGCAGTATTTT. The rearrangement links TRBV19 to TRBJ2-3; no firm D call. The CDR3 consists of 11 residues. With 9 bases removed from V and 2 bases from J, the gap between germline ends came to 6 bases. The germline V gene encodes CDR1 LNHDA and CDR2 SQIVND (reference sequence).